This is a list of T cell receptor beta chains from one sample in a study of blood T cell repertoires in COVID-19. The repertoire was sequenced with immunoSEQ multiplex PCR; TCRdb's copy has only in-frame clones and lacks some. The table includes around 250,000 clones, approximately 90% detected once. Sequenced input: PBMCs or T cells enriched from blood (not recorded which). These receptors were collected from a human donor in a cohort exposed to, infected with or recovered from COVID-19 (not recorded which). The donor label of this sample is uncertain. The CDR3 runs from the conserved cysteine through the conserved F or W. The order of the fields is D gene, V gene, CDR3 length, J gene, clone size, CDR3 protein, CDR3 DNA. D genes are given only for firm matches. The listing skips clone size in some rows; elsewhere it reads once, few, many or a size class.

>.|TRBV19|14|TRBJ2-7|.
CASSIQAGTYEQYF
TGTGCCAGTAGTATTCAGGCGGGGACCTACGAGCAGTACTTC
>.|TRBV12-3/TRBV12-4|11|TRBJ2-1|.
CASSFSNEQFF
TGTGCCAGCAGTTTTAGCAATGAGCAGTTCTTC
>TRBD1|TRBV2|13|TRBJ2-7|.
CASSRDSSYEQYF
TGTGCCAGCAGCCGGGACAGCTCCTACGAGCAGTACTTC
>TRBD1|TRBV12-5|16|TRBJ2-7|.
CASGFIGDRDAYEQYF
TGTGCTAGTGGTTTCATCGGGGACAGGGATGCCTACGAGCAGTACTTC
>TRBD1|TRBV7-2|14|TRBJ2-7|once
CASATTGGPYEQYF
TGTGCCAGCGCAACGACAGGGGGCCCCTACGAGCAGTACTTC
>TRBD2|TRBV7-3|14|TRBJ2-7|.
CASSLDGGAYEQYF
TGTGCCAGCAGCTTAGACGGGGGGGCCTACGAGCAGTACTTC
>.|TRBV9|13|TRBJ2-1|.
CASGPSSYNEQFF
TGTGCCAGTGGGCCGTCCTCCTACAATGAGCAGTTCTTC
>TRBD1|TRBV7-9|18|TRBJ1-5|.
CASSLGVSGTEINQPQHF
TGTGCCAGCAGCTTAGGGGTATCCGGGACAGAAATCAATCAGCCCCAGCATTTT
>.|TRBV12-5|15|TRBJ1-1|.
CASGLVVGEGTEAFF
TGTGCTAGTGGTTTGGTAGTAGGGGAGGGGACTGAAGCTTTCTTT
>.|TRBV30|14|TRBJ1-5|.
CAWSVSAGRQPQHF
TGTGCCTGGAGTGTATCTGCAGGGCGACAGCCCCAGCATTTT
>.|TRBV18|14|TRBJ2-2|.
CASSPLDSTGELFF
TGTGCCAGCTCACCACTCGACAGCACCGGGGAGCTGTTTTTT
>.|TRBV7-2|14|TRBJ1-1|.
CASSLGPMNTEAFF
TGTGCCAGCAGCTTAGGGCCCATGAACACTGAAGCTTTCTTT
>.|TRBV30|9|TRBJ1-1|.
CAADTEAFF
TGTGCCGCCGACACGGAAGCTTTCTTT
>TRBD1|TRBV7-9|14|TRBJ2-7|.
CASSPWDRSYEQYF
TGTGCCAGCAGCCCATGGGACAGGTCCTACGAGCAGTACTTC
>.|TRBV30|13|TRBJ2-5|.
CAWGPRTSGSQYF
TGTGCCTGGGGACCAAGGACTTCGGGGTCCCAGTACTTC
>.|TRBV10-3|16|TRBJ2-1|.
CAISDRGGGSYNEQFF
TGTGCCATCAGTGATCGAGGGGGGGGATCCTACAATGAGCAGTTCTTC
>.|TRBV7-9|16|TRBJ1-1|once
CASSLEARGEDTEAFF
TGTGCCAGCAGCTTAGAGGCGAGAGGGGAGGATACTGAAGCTTTCTTT
>TRBD2|TRBV12-5|17|TRBJ2-3|.
CASGLVMLAGGEDTQYF
TGTGCTAGTGGTTTGGTAATGCTAGCGGGGGGCGAAGATACGCAGTATTTT
>TRBD1|TRBV7-9|16|TRBJ1-2|.
CASSLEGQRANYGYTF
TGTGCCAGCAGCTTAGAGGGACAGAGAGCTAACTATGGCTACACCTTC
>.|TRBV7-9|15|TRBJ2-2|.
CASSSTVRDTGELFF
TGTGCCAGCAGCTCGACAGTTCGGGACACCGGGGAGCTGTTTTTT
>TRBD1|TRBV18|18|TRBJ2-6|once
CASSPGTGSASGANVLTF
TGTGCCAGCTCACCAGGGACAGGTAGTGCCTCTGGGGCCAACGTCCTGACTTTC
>TRBD1|TRBV6-5|14|TRBJ1-2|.
CASRRDSLRYGYTF
TGTGCCAGCAGACGGGACAGTTTGCGCTATGGCTACACCTTC
>.|TRBV9|15|TRBJ1-1|.
CASSVVRGGNTEAFF
TGTGCCAGCAGCGTAGTGAGAGGGGGTAACACTGAAGCTTTCTTT